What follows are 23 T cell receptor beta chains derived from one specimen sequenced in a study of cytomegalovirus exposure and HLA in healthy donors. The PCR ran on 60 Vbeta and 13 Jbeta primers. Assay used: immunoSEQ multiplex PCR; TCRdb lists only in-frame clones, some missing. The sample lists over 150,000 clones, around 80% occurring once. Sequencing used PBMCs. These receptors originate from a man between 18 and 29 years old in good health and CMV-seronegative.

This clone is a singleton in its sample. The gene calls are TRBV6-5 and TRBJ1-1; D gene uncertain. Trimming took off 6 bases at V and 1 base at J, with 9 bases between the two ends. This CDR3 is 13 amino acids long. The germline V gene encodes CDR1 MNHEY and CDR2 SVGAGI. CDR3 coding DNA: TGTGCCAGCAGCCGGCGGAAGAACACTGAAGCTTTCTTT. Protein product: CASSRRKNTEAFF.

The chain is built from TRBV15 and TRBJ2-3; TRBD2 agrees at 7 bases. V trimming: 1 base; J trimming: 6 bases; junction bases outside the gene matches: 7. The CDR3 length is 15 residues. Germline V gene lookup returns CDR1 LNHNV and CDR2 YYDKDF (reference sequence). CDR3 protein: CATSRVGGEWDTQYF. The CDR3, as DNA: TGTGCCACCAGCAGAGTTGGGGGGGAGTGGGATACGCAGTATTTT.

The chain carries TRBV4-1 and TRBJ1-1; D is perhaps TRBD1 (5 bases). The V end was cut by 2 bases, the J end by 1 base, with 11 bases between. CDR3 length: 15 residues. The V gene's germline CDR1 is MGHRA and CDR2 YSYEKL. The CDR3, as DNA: TGCGCCAGCAGCCAATACGGGGGGTCGAACACTGAAGCTTTCTTT. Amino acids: CASSQYGGSNTEAFF.

The CDR3 here is CATSRVRTSRSYQETQYF. Here the CDR3 DNA reads TGTGCCACCAGCAGAGTTAGGACTTCAAGGTCGTACCAAGAGACCCAGTACTTC. The genes are TRBV15 and TRBJ2-5, with D perhaps matching TRBD2 (5 bases). V dropped 1 base and J dropped 0 bases, with 18 bases sitting between them. This CDR3 has 18 residues. Germline lookup yields CDR1 LNHNV and CDR2 YYDKDF (reference sequence).

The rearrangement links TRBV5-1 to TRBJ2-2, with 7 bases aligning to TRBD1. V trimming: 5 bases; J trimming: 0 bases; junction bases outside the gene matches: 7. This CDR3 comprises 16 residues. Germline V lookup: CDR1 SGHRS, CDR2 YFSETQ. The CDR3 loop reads CASRWETGTNTGELFF. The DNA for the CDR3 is TGCGCCAGCAGGTGGGAGACAGGGACGAACACCGGGGAGCTGTTTTTT.

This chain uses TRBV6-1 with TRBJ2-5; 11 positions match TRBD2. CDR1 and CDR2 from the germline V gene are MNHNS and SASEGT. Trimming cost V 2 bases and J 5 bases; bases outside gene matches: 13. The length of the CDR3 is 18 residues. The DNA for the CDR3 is TGTGCCAGCAGTGAATTTCTAGCGGGAGGCGTGTTAGAGGAGACCCAGTACTTC. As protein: CASSEFLAGGVLEETQYF.

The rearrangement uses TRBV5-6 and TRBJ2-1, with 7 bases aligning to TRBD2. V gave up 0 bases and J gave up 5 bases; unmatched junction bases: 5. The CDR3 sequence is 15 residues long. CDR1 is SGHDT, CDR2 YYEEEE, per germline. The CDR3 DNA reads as TGTGCCAGCAGCTTGGATCCGGGACTAAACAATGAGCAGTTCTTC. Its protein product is CASSLDPGLNNEQFF.

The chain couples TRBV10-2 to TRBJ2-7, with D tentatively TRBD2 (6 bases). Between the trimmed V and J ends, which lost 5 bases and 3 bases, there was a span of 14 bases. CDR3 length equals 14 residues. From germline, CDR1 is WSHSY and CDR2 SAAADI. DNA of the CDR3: TGCGCCAGCAGTTACCGGGACTCGAACTACGAGCAGTACTTC. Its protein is CASSYRDSNYEQYF.

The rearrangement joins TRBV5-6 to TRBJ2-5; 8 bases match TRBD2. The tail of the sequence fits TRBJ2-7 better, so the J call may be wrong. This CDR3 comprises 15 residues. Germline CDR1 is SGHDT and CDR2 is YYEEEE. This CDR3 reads CASSTSGPSSYEQYF. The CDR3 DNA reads TGTGCCAGCAGCACTAGCGGACCGAGCTCCTACGAGCAGTACTTC.

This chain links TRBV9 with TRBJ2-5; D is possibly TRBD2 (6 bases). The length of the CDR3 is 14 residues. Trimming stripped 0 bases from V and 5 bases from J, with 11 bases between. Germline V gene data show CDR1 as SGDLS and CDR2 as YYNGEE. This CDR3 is CASSVEAGSETQYF. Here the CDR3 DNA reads TGTGCCAGCAGCGTAGAGGCCGGGAGTGAGACCCAGTACTTC.

The CDR3 sequence: CASSPSLTGNYGYTF. As DNA, the CDR3 is TGTGCCAGCTCACCATCCCTGACAGGGAACTATGGCTACACCTTC. The gene calls are TRBV18 and TRBJ1-2; 7 bases fit TRBD1. The CDR3 length is 15 residues. Trimming cost V 2 bases and J 2 bases; bases outside gene matches: 5. Germline loops: CDR1 KGHSH, CDR2 LQKENI.

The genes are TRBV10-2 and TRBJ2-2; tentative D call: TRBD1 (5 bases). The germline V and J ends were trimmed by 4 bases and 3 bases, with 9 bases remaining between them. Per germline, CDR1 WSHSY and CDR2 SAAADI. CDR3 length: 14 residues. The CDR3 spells CASSVTGDTGELFF. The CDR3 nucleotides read TGCGCCAGCAGTGTAACAGGAGACACCGGGGAGCTGTTTTTT.

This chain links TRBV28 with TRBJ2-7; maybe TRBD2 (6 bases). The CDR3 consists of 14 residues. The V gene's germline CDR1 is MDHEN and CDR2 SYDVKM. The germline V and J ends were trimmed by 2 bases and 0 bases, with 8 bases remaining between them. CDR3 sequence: CASSLAGLSYEQYF. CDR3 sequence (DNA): TGTGCCAGCAGTTTAGCGGGACTCTCCTACGAGCAGTACTTC. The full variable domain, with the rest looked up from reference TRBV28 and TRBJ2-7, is DVKVTQSSRYLVKRTGEKVFLECVQDMDHENMFWYRQDPGLGLRLIYFSYDVKMKEKGDIPEGYSVSREKKERFSLILESASTNQTSMYLCASSLAGLSYEQYFGPGTRLTVT.

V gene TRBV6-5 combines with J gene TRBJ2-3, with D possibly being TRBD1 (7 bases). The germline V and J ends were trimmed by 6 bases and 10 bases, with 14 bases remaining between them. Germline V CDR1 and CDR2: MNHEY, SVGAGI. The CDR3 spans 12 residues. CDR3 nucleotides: TGTGCCAGCAGGACAGGGACTCAACCGCAGTATTTT. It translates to CASRTGTQPQYF.

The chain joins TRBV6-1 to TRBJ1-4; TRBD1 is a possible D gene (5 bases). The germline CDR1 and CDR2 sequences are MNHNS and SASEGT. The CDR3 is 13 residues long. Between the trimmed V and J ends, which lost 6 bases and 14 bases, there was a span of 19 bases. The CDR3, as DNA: TGTGCCAGCAGCCCGGGGGGTAGCGCAGAGCTGTTTTTT. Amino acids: CASSPGGSAELFF.

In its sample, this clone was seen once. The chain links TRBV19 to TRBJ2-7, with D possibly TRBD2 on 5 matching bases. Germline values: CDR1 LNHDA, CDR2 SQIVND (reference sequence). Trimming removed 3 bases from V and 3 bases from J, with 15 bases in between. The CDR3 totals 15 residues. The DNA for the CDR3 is TGTGCCAGTAGTATCGGGGTCACCGGATTCTACGAGCAGTACTTC. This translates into CASSIGVTGFYEQYF.

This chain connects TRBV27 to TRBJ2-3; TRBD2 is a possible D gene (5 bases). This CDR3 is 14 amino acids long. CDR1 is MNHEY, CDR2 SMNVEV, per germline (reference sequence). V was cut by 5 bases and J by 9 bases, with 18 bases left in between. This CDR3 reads CASSLNSRGLTQYF. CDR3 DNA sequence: TGTGCCAGCAGTCTAAACTCTCGGGGTCTAACGCAGTATTTT.

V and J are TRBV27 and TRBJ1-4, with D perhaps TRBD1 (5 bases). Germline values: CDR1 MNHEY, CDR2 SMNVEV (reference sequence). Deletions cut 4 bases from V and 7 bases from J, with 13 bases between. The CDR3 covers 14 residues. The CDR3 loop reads CASSSGLSREKLFF. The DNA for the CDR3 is TGTGCCAGCAGTTCGGGACTTTCCCGTGAAAAACTGTTTTTT. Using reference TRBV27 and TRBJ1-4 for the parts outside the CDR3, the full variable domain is EAQVTQNPRYLITVTGKKLTVTCSQNMNHEYMSWYRQDPGLGLRQIYYSMNVEVTDKGDVPEGYKVSRKEKRNFPLILESPSPNQTSLYFCASSSGLSREKLFFGSGTQLSVL.

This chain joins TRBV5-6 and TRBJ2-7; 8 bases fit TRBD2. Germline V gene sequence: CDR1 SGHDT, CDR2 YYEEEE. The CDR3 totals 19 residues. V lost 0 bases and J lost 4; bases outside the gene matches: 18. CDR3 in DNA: TGTGCCAGCAGCTTGGTTGGACCCCGCGGGGGCGGGAGGTTATACGAGCAGTACTTC. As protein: CASSLVGPRGGGRLYEQYF.

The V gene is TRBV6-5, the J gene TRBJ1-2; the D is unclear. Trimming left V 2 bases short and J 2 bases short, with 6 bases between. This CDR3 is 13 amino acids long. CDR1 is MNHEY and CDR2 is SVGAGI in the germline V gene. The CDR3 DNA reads TGTGCCAGCAGTTACGGGCGAAACTATGGCTACACCTTC. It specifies CASSYGRNYGYTF.

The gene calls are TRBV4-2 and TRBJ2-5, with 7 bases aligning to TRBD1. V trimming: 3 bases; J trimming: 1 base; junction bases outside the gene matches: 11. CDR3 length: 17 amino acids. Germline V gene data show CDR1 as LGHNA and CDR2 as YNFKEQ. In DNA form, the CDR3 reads TGTGCCAGCAGCCATCCACCGCTGGGACAGAGCCAAGAGACCCAGTACTTC. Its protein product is CASSHPPLGQSQETQYF.

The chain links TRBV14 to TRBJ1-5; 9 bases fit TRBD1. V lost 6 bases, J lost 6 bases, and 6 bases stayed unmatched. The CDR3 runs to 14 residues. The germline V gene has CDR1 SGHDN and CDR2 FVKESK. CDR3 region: CASSPGTGSQPQHF. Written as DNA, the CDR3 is TGTGCCAGCAGTCCCGGGACAGGGAGTCAGCCCCAGCATTTT. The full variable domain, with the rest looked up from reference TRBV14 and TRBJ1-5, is EAGVTQFPSHSVIEKGQTVTLRCDPISGHDNLYWYRRVMGKEIKFLLHFVKESKQDESGMPNNRFLAERTGGTYSTLKVQPAELEDSGVYFCASSPGTGSQPQHFGDGTRLSIL.

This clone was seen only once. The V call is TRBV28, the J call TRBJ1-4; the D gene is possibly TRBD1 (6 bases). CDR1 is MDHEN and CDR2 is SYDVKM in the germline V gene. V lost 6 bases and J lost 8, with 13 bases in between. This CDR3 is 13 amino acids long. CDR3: CASSPRGREKLFF. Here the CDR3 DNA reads TGTGCCAGCAGCCCCAGGGGTCGGGAAAAACTGTTTTTT.